This TCR beta chain was found in a study of spatial heterogeneity in lung cancer. About the research overall: Samples were obtained from roughly 65 donors, all untreated early-stage non-small cell lung cancer patients. PBMC samples from follow-up, when available, were sequenced at a median of roughly two years post-resection. Raw sequencing reads included, on average, more than nine appearances of each unique TCR and UMI combination.

This clonotype appeared many times. Its target is unknown. Each CDR3 protein is one row after TCRdb ran MiXCR on the 5' RACE reads. Of about 47,000 distinct CDR3 sequences in the sample, roughly 7.4% were seen once. Documented time point: blood at routine non-recurrence follow-up after resection. In each case, whole RNA from tumor, nontumor lung or frozen PBMC was sequenced unsorted. Unmatched junction bases numbered 10, after V lost 2 bases and J lost 12 bases. Germline V CDR1 and CDR2: SQVTM, ANQGSEA. CDR3 length equals 14 residues. General study findings and limits: Among blood samples, ubiquitous expanded tumor TCRs appeared more at resection than at follow-up.

The TCR originated in a female donor with early-stage non-small cell lung cancer. Sequenced here: PBMCs, sampled at follow-up. The J gene is TRBJ1-4, the V gene TRBV29-1; 9 nucleotides agree with TRBD1. For the CDR3, the DNA is TGCAGCGTTGAAACCGGGACAGGGAAGGGGGAACTGTTTTTT. Amino acids: CSVETGTGKGELFF. The full variable domain, with the rest looked up from reference TRBV29-1 and TRBJ1-4, is SAVISQKPSRDICQRGTSLTIQCQVDSQVTMMFWYRQQPGQSLTLIATANQGSEATYESGFVIDKFPISRPNLTFSTLTVSNMSPEDSSIYLCSVETGTGKGELFFGSGTQLSVL.